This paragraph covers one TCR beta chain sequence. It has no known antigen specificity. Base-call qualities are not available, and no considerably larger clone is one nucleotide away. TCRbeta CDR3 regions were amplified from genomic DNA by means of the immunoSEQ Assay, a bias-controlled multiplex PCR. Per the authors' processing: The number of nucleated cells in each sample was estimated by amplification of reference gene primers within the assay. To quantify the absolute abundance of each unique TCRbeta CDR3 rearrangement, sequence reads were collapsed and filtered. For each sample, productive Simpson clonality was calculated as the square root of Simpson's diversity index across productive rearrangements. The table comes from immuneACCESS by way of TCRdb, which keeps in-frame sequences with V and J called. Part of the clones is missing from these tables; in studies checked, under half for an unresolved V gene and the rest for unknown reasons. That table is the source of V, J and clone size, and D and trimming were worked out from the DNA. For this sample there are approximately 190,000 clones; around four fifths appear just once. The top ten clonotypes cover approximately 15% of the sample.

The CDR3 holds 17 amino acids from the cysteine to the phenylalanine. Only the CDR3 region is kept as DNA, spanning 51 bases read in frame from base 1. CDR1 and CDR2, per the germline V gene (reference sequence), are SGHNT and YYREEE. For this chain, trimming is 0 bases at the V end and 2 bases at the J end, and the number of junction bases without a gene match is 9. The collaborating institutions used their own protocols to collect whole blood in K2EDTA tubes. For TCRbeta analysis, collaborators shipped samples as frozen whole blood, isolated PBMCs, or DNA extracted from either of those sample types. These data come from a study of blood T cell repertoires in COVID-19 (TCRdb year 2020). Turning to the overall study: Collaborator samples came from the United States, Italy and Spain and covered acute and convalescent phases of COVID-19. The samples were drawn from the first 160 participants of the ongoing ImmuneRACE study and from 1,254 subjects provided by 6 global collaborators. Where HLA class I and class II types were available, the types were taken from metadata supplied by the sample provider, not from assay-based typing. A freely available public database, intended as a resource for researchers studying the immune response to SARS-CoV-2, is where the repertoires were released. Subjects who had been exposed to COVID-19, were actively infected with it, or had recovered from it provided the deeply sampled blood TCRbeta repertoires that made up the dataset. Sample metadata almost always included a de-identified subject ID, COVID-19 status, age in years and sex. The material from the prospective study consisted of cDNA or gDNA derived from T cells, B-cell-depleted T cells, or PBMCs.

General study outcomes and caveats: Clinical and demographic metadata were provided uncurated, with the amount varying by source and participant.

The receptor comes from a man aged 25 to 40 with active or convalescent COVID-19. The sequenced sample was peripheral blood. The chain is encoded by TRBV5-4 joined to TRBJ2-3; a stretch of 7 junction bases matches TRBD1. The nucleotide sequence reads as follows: TGTGCCAGCAGCTTGGGGGGGACAGCCTTTTCCACAGATACGCAGTATTTT. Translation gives CASSLGGTAFSTDTQYF.